Detailed here is one T cell receptor (beta chain). Its antigen is unknown. The CDR3 is 18 residues long. The germline CDR1 and CDR2 sequences are LGHNA and YSLEER. The V gene lost 0 bases and the J gene lost 4 bases, with 21 bases spanning the gap. The sample belongs to a study of response to subunit inactivated influenza vaccine. TCRdb reanalysed the RT-PCR reads using MiXCR and keeps one entry per CDR3 protein. The sample lists 150,000 to 200,000 distinct CDR3 sequences; about 12% were seen once. Study conclusions and caveats: Authors suggested each seasonal influenza vaccination recruits few new T cells.

This same sample was also part of a study on T cells expressing NK-cell markers. This second study notes: A 5'RACE template switching approach incorporating UMIs was used to make TCR beta cDNA. Dominant NKG2C+ clonotypes accounted for 1.0-7.0% of CD8+ T cells in more than 5 donors.

The gene calls are TRBV4-3 and TRBJ1-2; a weak D match, TRBD1 (5 bases). This TCR derives from a man aged 45 to 65 who received an inactivated influenza vaccine. This specimen was CD8+ T cells sorted from PBMCs, taken about 12 days after vaccination. The DNA of the CDR3 is TGCGCCAGCAGCCAAGATGGGGGTATTACCGAGCGGGGCTATGGCTACACCTTC. Residues: CASSQDGGITERGYGYTF.